This record concerns one T cell receptor beta chain sequence. PCR was performed a second time for about 6 to 12 cycles using a sample-barcoded 5' primer and a J-beta primer mix. TCRdb itself ran the 5' RACE reads through MiXCR, one entry per CDR3 protein. This table holds 450,000 to 600,000 distinct CDR3 sequences, about 29% found once. This sample was included in a study of blood T cells in healthy people across ages. This sample was also put to use in a study of T cells of mothers and their children. As that study records: Per mother, over 9.5 million TCR beta CDR3 reads were obtained; per child, around 2.9 million.

The specimen was blood. The TCR was taken from a boy aged 2 to 9 in good health.

CDR3 loop: CASSELGREQYF. CDR3 in DNA: TGTGCCAGCAGTGAATTGGGGCGCGAGCAGTACTTC. V gene TRBV25-1 combines with J gene TRBJ2-5, with D maybe TRBD1 (5 bases). The J call may be mistaken, given a closer DNA end match to TRBJ2-7. Germline-derived CDR1 and CDR2 are MGHDK and SYGVNS. The CDR3 length is 12 residues.